This T cell receptor (beta chain) comes out of a study of T-cell reconstitution after alpha-beta-depleted transplantation in children. Study findings and constraints: In some patients, recipient T cells and intrathymic progenitors surviving conditioning explained high day-60 diversity. Newly produced T cells mostly accounted for T-cell counts and diversity one year post-transplant. It was reported that alpha-beta T cells came from several hundred expanded graft clones (about two months after transplant).

This clonotype was counted at least ten times. Its antigen is as yet unknown. Preparation of the TCRbeta library was carried out with unique molecular identifiers. Each CDR3 protein is one row after TCRdb ran MiXCR on the PCR reads. The sample holds 450,000 to 550,000 distinct CDR3 sequences, about an eighth seen once. This receptor was taken from a female patient aged 2-15 years who had a stem cell transplant for aplastic anemia, so the T cells may come from the graft donor. The sample in question was PBMCs, mostly from graft donor cells, obtained 180 days after TCRalphabeta/CD19-depleted stem cell transplant.

The CDR3 is CASSLSSRGRVNEQFF. In nucleotides, the CDR3 is TGTGCCAGCAGTTTAAGTTCCCGCGGGAGGGTCAATGAGCAGTTCTTC. The rearrangement uses TRBV28 and TRBJ2-1, with 9 positions matching TRBD2. The CDR3 has 16 amino acids. The ends lost 2 bases at V and 6 bases at J; junction bases unmatched: 8. The germline CDR1 and CDR2 sequences are MDHEN and SYDVKM.